The 27 T cell receptor beta chains reported below all come from one sample, sequenced in a study of PD-1 blockade in classical Hodgkin lymphoma. Produced via immunoSEQ multiplex PCR; TCRdb's table is partial and in-frame only. The sample contains 6,500 to 8,500 clones, approximately 86% of which appear only once. The time point is: cycle 4 day 1 (C4D1), after five to seven weeks of nivolumab. Brentuximab vedotin exposure varied among the patients, all of whom had relapsed after autologous stem cell transplantation. Specimen: peripheral blood mononuclear cells (PBMCs), collected before the fourth cycle of nivolumab. The receptors here all came from a human donor with classical Hodgkin lymphoma.

This sequence joins TRBV19 and TRBJ1-2; D is uncertain. This CDR3 is built from 13 residues. The germline gives CDR1 LNHDA, CDR2 SQIVND (reference sequence). The V and J ends lost 4 bases and 3 bases respectively, with 9 bases between them. CDR3 sequence (DNA): TGTGCCAGTAGTAAAGGTATATACTATGGCTACACCTTC. Its protein product is CASSKGIYYGYTF.

The rearrangement links TRBV5-1 to TRBJ1-2; unclear D gene. The CDR3 extends over 13 amino acids. V lost 1 base to trimming and J lost 0 bases, with 4 bases between them. Germline assignment: CDR1 SGHRS and CDR2 YFSETQ. In DNA form, the CDR3 reads TGCGCCAGCAGCTTGCAGACTAACTATGGCTACACCTTC. Protein: CASSLQTNYGYTF.

V gene TRBV5-4 combines with J gene TRBJ1-6; a weak D match, TRBD1 (5 bases). The germline V gene has CDR1 SGHNT and CDR2 YYREEE (reference sequence). The CDR3 has 17 residues. Trimming took 4 bases from V and 7 from J, leaving 21 bases between them. CDR3 residues: CASSSKKTPGVNSPLHF. The CDR3 nucleotides read TGTGCCAGCAGCAGTAAAAAGACACCGGGGGTCAATTCACCCCTCCACTTT.

The CDR3 sequence is CASSPLGTGANVLTF. The DNA of the CDR3 is TGTGCCAGCTCACCCCTGGGAACTGGGGCCAACGTCCTGACTTTC. This chain uses TRBV18 with TRBJ2-6, with D unresolved. V was cut by 3 bases and J by 2 bases, with 8 bases left in between. Germline-derived CDR1 and CDR2 are KGHSH and LQKENI. This CDR3 spans 15 amino acids.

The rearrangement joins TRBV29-1 to TRBJ1-1; maybe TRBD1 (6 bases). Germline loops: CDR1 SQVTM, CDR2 ANQGSEA. The CDR3 consists of 15 residues. With 6 bases removed from V and 1 base from J, the gap between germline ends came to 18 bases. CDR3: CSVRRGSSRNTEAFF. The CDR3 DNA sequence: TGCAGCGTGCGTAGGGGGTCCTCTCGGAACACTGAAGCTTTCTTT. The entire variable domain, with the rest obtained from reference TRBV29-1 and TRBJ1-1, is as follows: SAVISQKPSRDICQRGTSLTIQCQVDSQVTMMFWYRQQPGQSLTLIATANQGSEATYESGFVIDKFPISRPNLTFSTLTVSNMSPEDSSIYLCSVRRGSSRNTEAFFGQGTRLTVV.

This clone was seen once. This chain uses TRBV19 with TRBJ2-6; D unclear. CDR1 is LNHDA, CDR2 SQIVND, per germline (reference sequence). Trimming stripped 1 base from V and 2 bases from J, with 9 bases between. The CDR3 has 16 residues. CDR3 bases: TGTGCCAGTAGTATAGGAGGTACTACTGGGGCCAACGTCCTGACTTTC. This gives the protein CASSIGGTTGANVLTF.

The chain recombines TRBV19 with TRBJ2-3, with a tentative D call TRBD2 (6 bases). Germline assignment: CDR1 LNHDA and CDR2 SQIVND (reference sequence). The ends were cut back, 6 bases at V and 8 bases at J, with 21 bases in the middle. This CDR3 region has 15 residues. CDR3 coding DNA: TGTGCCAGTAGGTCGACGGGAGCAGGGCCAGGTACGCAGTATTTT. This gives the protein CASRSTGAGPGTQYF.

Comment on this clone: An end of the junction differs from the germline gene, which may be a read error. This chain connects TRBV3-1 (or the pseudogene TRBV3-2) to TRBJ1-2, with D unresolved. The CDR3 is 9 residues long. Germline V gene lookup returns CDR1 LGHDT and CDR2 YNNKEL (reference sequence). The CDR3 loop reads CASSPPIAF. In DNA, the CDR3 is TGTGCCAGCAGCCCCCCAATCGCCTTC.

This chain joins TRBV18 and TRBJ1-1; D remains unclear. The V and J ends lost 4 bases and 3 bases respectively, with 12 bases between them. Per the germline V gene, CDR1 is KGHSH and CDR2 is LQKENI. The CDR3 runs 14 residues. CDR3 region: CASSRVFQYTEAFF. CDR3 in DNA: TGTGCCAGCTCACGCGTGTTCCAGTACACTGAAGCTTTCTTT.

This chain links TRBV7-6 with TRBJ2-3; TRBD2 might be the D (6 bases). Looked up from germline, CDR1 is SGHVS and CDR2 is FNYEAQ. Trimming stripped 5 bases from V and 0 bases from J, with 15 bases between. The CDR3 is 16 residues long. The CDR3 DNA follows: TGTGCCAGCAGCATGGAGGGACGGAAAAGCACAGATACGCAGTATTTT. Protein sequence: CASSMEGRKSTDTQYF. The variable domain in full, completed from reference TRBV7-6 and TRBJ2-3, reads GAGVSQSPRYKVTKRGQDVALRCDPISGHVSLYWYRQALGQGPEFLTYFNYEAQQDKSGLPNDRFSAERPEGSISTLTIQRTEQRDSAMYRCASSMEGRKSTDTQYFGPGTRLTVL.

This sequence joins TRBV7-2 and TRBJ2-3, with 7 bases that match TRBD2. Germline V gene sequence: CDR1 SGHTA, CDR2 FQGNSA. CDR3 size: 15 residues. V trimming: 3 bases; J trimming: 2 bases; junction bases outside the gene matches: 5. The CDR3 protein is CASSLASGNTDTQYF. Here the CDR3 DNA reads TGTGCCAGCAGCTTGGCTAGCGGTAACACAGATACGCAGTATTTT.

The chain employs TRBV28 and TRBJ1-5; unclear D gene. The CDR3 is 15 amino acids. Trimming left V 2 bases short and J 4 bases short, with 12 bases between. Per germline, CDR1 MDHEN and CDR2 SYDVKM. This CDR3 is CASSLVGRKNQPQHF. The CDR3 nucleotides read TGTGCCAGCAGTTTAGTCGGCAGGAAAAATCAGCCCCAGCATTTT.

Points on this clone: Its ends do not fully match the called genes, so a read error is possible. This chain connects TRBV7-7 to TRBJ2-2, with 8 positions matching TRBD2. CDR3 size: 15 residues. Germline V gene sequence: CDR1 SSHAT, CDR2 FNYEAQ (reference sequence). CDR3 in amino acids: CASSLGAGETGELFF. CDR3 DNA sequence: TGTGCTAGCAGCTTAGGAGCGGGGGAAACCGGGGAGCTGTTTTTT.

The chain combines TRBV5-4 with TRBJ1-1; D uncertain. Trimming shortened V by 1 base and J by 2 bases, and 12 bases separated the two germline ends. The CDR3 sequence is 15 residues long. Germline-derived CDR1 and CDR2 are SGHNT and YYREEE (reference sequence). DNA for the CDR3: TGTGCCAGCAGCTTGAAGGGCCGAGGAAACACTGAAGCTTTCTTT. This codes for CASSLKGRGNTEAFF. Complete variable domain (other parts from reference TRBV5-4 and TRBJ1-1): ETGVTQSPTHLIKTRGQQVTLRCSSQSGHNTVSWYQQALGQGPQFIFQYYREEENGRGNFPPRFSGLQFPNYSSELNVNALELDDSALYLCASSLKGRGNTEAFFGQGTRLTVV.

The chain uses TRBV6-4 and TRBJ1-2; no definite D call. The length of the CDR3 is 14 residues. Trimming took off 4 bases at V and 5 bases at J, with 14 bases between the two ends. Germline CDR1 reads MRHNA; CDR2 reads SNTAGT. The chain's CDR3 is CASSGSPEGYGYTF. The CDR3 DNA reads TGTGCCAGCAGTGGCTCACCGGAGGGATATGGCTACACCTTC.

This chain uses TRBV10-1 with TRBJ1-1, with no clear D. Trimming took off 4 bases at V and 5 bases at J, with 8 bases between the two ends. This CDR3 has 12 amino acids. The germline V gene encodes CDR1 WNHNN and CDR2 SYGVQD (reference sequence). The CDR3 nucleotides read TGCGCCAGCAGTGCCCCCGGGACTGAAGCTTTCTTT. Amino acids: CASSAPGTEAFF.

The chain combines TRBV7-3 with TRBJ2-7; no clear D gene. V lost 2 bases and J lost 9, with 14 bases in between. Germline CDR1 and CDR2: SGHTA and FQGTGA. This CDR3 has 13 residues. The CDR3 nucleotides are TGTGCCAGCAGCTTAGGCGGCCTCTGGGGGCAGTACGTC. Translated: CASSLGGLWGQYV.

The gene calls are TRBV5-1 and TRBJ2-3; perhaps TRBD2 as D (6 bases). CDR3 length: 15 amino acids. In germline, CDR1 is SGHRS, CDR2 YFSETQ. V was cut by 7 bases and J by 2 bases, with 17 bases left in between. CDR3 sequence reads: CASVGSAGSTDTQYF. The DNA of the CDR3 is TGCGCCAGCGTGGGGTCCGCGGGGTCCACAGATACGCAGTATTTT.

The CDR3 sequence: CASSLRQGAGELFF. CDR3 sequence (DNA): TGTGCCAGCAGCTTAAGACAGGGTGCCGGGGAGCTGTTTTTT. This chain connects TRBV5-5 to TRBJ2-2; 7 bases agree with TRBD1. The germline CDR1 and CDR2 sequences are SGHKS and YYEKEE (reference sequence). Trimming removed 2 bases from V and 6 bases from J; junction bases left unmatched: 4. This CDR3 comprises 14 residues.

The chain is built from TRBV18 and TRBJ1-1; TRBD1 matches at 7 bases. CDR3 length: 13 amino acids. Germline CDR1 reads KGHSH; CDR2 reads LQKENI. After removal of 3 bases from V and 7 bases from J, the junction contained 5 bases not matched to a gene. The CDR3 nucleotides read TGTGCCAGCTCACCGACAGGGATCGGTGAAGCTTTCTTT. Amino acid sequence: CASSPTGIGEAFF. The variable domain in full, completed from reference TRBV18 and TRBJ1-1, reads NAGVMQNPRHLVRRRGQEARLRCSPMKGHSHVYWYRQLPEEGLKFMVYLQKENIIDESGMPKERFSAEFPKEGPSILRIQQVVRGDSAAYFCASSPTGIGEAFFGQGTRLTVV.

This sequence joins TRBV27 and TRBJ2-7; D is unresolved. The V and J ends lost 4 bases and 6 bases respectively, with 22 bases between them. Germline CDR1 MNHEY, CDR2 SMNVEV (reference sequence). This CDR3 comprises 16 residues. The DNA of the CDR3 is TGTGCCAGCAGTTACCCCCCTGGAATCGGTCCTCGCGAGCAGTACGTC. Its protein is CASSYPPGIGPREQYV.

The gene calls are TRBV6-1 and TRBJ2-5; maybe TRBD1 (5 bases). Germline V gives CDR1 MNHNS, CDR2 SASEGT. V was cut by 5 bases and J by 5 bases, with 15 bases left in between. There are 14 residues in the CDR3. The DNA for the CDR3 is TGTGCCAGCAGTAGGCTCCTCAAGGGGGAGACCCAGTACTTC. Amino acids: CASSRLLKGETQYF.

The sample holds a few counts of this clone. The V and J genes are TRBV9 and TRBJ1-4; TRBD1 might be the D (6 bases). The germline gives CDR1 SGDLS, CDR2 YYNGEE. The germline V and J ends were trimmed by 1 base and 6 bases, with 13 bases remaining between them. The CDR3 spans 15 residues. CDR3 nucleotide sequence: TGTGCCAGCAGCGTAAGGGGGGAGGAGGATGAAAAACTGTTTTTT. Translation gives CASSVRGEEDEKLFF.

This clone was picked up one time. CDR3 protein: CASSHLYGYTF. In DNA, the CDR3 is TGCGCCAGCAGCCACCTGTATGGCTACACCTTC. This sequence joins TRBV4-1 and TRBJ1-2; D ambiguous. With 3 bases removed from V and 5 bases from J, the gap between germline ends came to 4 bases. Per germline, CDR1 MGHRA and CDR2 YSYEKL. The CDR3 contains 11 residues.

The chain combines TRBV5-1 with TRBJ2-7; D is uncertain. From germline, CDR1 is SGHRS and CDR2 YFSETQ. This CDR3 comprises 14 residues. Trimming took 1 base from V and 3 from J, leaving 11 bases between them. Here the CDR3 reads CASSLTVGNYEQYV. Here the CDR3 DNA reads TGCGCCAGCAGCTTGACCGTGGGGAACTACGAGCAGTACGTC.

The chain has TRBV5-4 and TRBJ2-7; D remains unclear. With 2 bases removed from V and 3 bases from J, the gap between germline ends came to 12 bases. There are 14 residues in the CDR3. The germline CDR1 and CDR2 sequences are SGHNT and YYREEE (reference sequence). The CDR3 bases are TGTGCCAGCAGCTTAGGTAGCTACGACTACGAGCAGTACGTC. Amino acid sequence: CASSLGSYDYEQYV.

The chain couples TRBV21-1 to TRBJ2-3; the table's D call of TRBD1 was not tested on the DNA. TRBV21-1 is designated a pseudogene. There are 21 residues in the CDR3. The CDR3 nucleotides are TGTGCCAGCAGCAAAGAGCTCGACAGGGTAACGGCGGGGATACCCACAGATACGCAGTATTTT. Its protein is CASSKELDRVTAGIPTDTQYF.